Included here is one TCR beta chain sequence, with context. This CDR3 spans 16 amino acids. V dropped 5 bases and J dropped 1; count of bases not matched to a gene: 5. Germline lookup yields CDR1 MNHEY and CDR2 SMNVEV (reference sequence). These data come from a study of T cell changes during pregnancy in multiple sclerosis. Clones were read by immunoSEQ multiplex PCR, and TCRdb kept only the in-frame ones, dropping some. The repertoire has about 40,000 clones, around nine tenths of them found once; the top ten carry 0.7% to 1%. The source is a female donor with multiple sclerosis, enrolled in a pregnancy study. The sequences come from CD4+ T cells from peripheral blood mononuclear cells, collected before pregnancy. The rearrangement uses TRBV27 and TRBJ2-3, with 11 bases fitting TRBD2. The CDR3 DNA is TGTGCCAGCAGTCAATTAGCGGGAGGGGGCACAGATACGCAGTATTTT. This encodes CASSQLAGGGTDTQYF.